This T cell receptor (beta chain) is from a study of human T cells and chemical hapten exposure. Overall study context: Yields of TCR per sample differed, chiefly owing to small differences in pooled library volume.

At least ten counts were recorded for this clonotype. The antigen is not known. The CDR3 sequence is 13 residues long. Trimming stripped 6 bases from V and 4 bases from J, with 13 bases between. Germline CDR1 reads MNHNY; CDR2 reads SVGAGI (reference sequence). TCRdb passed the 5' RACE reads through MiXCR, listing each CDR3 protein once. The table includes around 82,000 distinct CDR3 sequences, roughly 8% detected once. Study results and caveats: TCRs exceeding 1 in 1000 frequency stayed unchanged with DPC sensitization.

Extraction of total RNA was performed on unfractionated whole blood. The gene calls are TRBV6-6 and TRBJ2-7, with D unresolved. This sequence was found in a male donor in good health. The chain's CDR3 is CASSNGPIYEQYF. CDR3 in DNA: TGTGCCAGCAGCAACGGGCCGATTTACGAGCAGTACTTC.